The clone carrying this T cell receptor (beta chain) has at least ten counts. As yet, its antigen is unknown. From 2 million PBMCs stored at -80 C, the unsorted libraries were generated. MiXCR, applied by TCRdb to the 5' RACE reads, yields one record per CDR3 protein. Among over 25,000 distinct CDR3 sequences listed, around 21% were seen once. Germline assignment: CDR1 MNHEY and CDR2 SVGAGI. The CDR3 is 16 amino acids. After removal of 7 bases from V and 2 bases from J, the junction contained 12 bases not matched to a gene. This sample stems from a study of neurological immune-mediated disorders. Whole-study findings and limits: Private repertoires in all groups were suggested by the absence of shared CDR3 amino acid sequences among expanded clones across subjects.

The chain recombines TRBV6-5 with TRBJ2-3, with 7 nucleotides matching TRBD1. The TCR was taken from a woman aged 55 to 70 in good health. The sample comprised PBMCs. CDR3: CASTVGQNLHTDTQYF. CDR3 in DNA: TGTGCCAGCACCGTGGGACAGAACTTACACACAGATACGCAGTATTTT.